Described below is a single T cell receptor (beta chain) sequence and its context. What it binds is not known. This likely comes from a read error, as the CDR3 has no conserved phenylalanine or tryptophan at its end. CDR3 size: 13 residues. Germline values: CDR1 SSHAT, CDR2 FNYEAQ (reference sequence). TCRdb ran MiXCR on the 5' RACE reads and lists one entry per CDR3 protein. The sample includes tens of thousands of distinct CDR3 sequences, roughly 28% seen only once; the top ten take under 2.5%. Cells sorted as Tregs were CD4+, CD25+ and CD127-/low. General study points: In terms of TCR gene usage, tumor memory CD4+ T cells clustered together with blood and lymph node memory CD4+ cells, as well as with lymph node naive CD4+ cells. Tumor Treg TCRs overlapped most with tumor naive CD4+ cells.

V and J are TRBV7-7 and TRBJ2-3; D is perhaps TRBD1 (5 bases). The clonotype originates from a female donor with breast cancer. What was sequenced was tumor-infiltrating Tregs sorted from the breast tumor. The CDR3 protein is CASSRQSTDTQYS. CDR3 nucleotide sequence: TGTGCTAGCAGCCGACAGAGCACAGATACGCAGTATTCT.